These T cell receptor beta chains were read from a single sample in a study of blood T cell repertoires in COVID-19. Data came from immunoSEQ multiplex PCR; TCRdb stores just in-frame clones and leaves some out. The table has around 100,000 clones, over 75% seen once. The specimen sequenced was peripheral blood. The receptors stem from a man aged 30 to 45 in a cohort sampled during active COVID-19. CDR3s leave out the opening cysteine and the closing phenylalanine or tryptophan.

TRBV30	TRBJ2-7	AWNSQLAYEQY
TRBV7-2	TRBJ1-6	ASSLEGSPLH
TRBV10-3	TRBJ2-5	AISGGGWETQY
TRBV30	TRBJ2-1	AWSLTGGSFDEQF
TRBV5-1	TRBJ1-2	ASSEGQGGPGYT
TRBV6-5	TRBJ1-2	ASSYSRTGGGYGYT
TRBV10-3	TRBJ1-1	AISQGADTEAF
TRBV30	TRBJ1-1	AWSETGRGEAF
TRBV19	TRBJ2-3	ATGQGADTQY
TRBV20-1	TRBJ2-1	SASPQGAYNEQF
TRBV2	TRBJ1-2	ASRPDRDSNYGYT
TRBV5-6	TRBJ2-3	ASSYTGTRTDTQY
TRBV6-2/TRBV6-3	TRBJ1-1	ASSQGRGTEAF
TRBV29-1	TRBJ2-5	SGLDRSKETQY
TRBV15	TRBJ1-5	ASSPSYSNQPQH
TRBV12-3/TRBV12-4	TRBJ2-1	ASSLSEEQF
TRBV5-1	TRBJ2-1	ASSPMGLASGGNEQF
TRBV5-4	TRBJ1-2	ASSWDRGNYGYT
TRBV6-4	TRBJ2-1	ASSDSRGGGNEQF
TRBV5-1	TRBJ1-2	ASSTDGQEVYGYT
TRBV7-9	TRBJ2-5	ASSSGTKETQY
TRBV3-1/TRBV3-2	TRBJ2-1	ASSQDTAGGHNEQF
TRBV6-6	TRBJ2-1	ASSLGLERYNEQF
TRBV18	TRBJ2-5	ASSPTSGGAWGNQETQY
TRBV21-1	TRBJ2-1	ASSKEQGKEQF
TRBV6-5	TRBJ2-1	ASSYSAGISYNEQF
TRBV4-1	TRBJ1-1	ASSQVGLTANTEAF
TRBV5-4	TRBJ1-6	ASSREGDSPLH
TRBV4-1	TRBJ1-4	ASSQRVTNNEKLF
TRBV27	TRBJ1-1	ASSASTGANTEAF
TRBV6-4	TRBJ2-5	ASSETSGDQETQY
TRBV6-5	TRBJ1-4	ASRRDSEKLF
TRBV2	TRBJ1-4	ASSPRTGEGEKLF
TRBV11-3	TRBJ2-2	ASSPQGLAGGNTGELF
TRBV7-3	TRBJ2-3	ASSLSGPTDTQY